The rows below give T cell receptor beta chains drawn from one sample of a study of PD-1 blockade in classical Hodgkin lymphoma. The assay was immunoSEQ multiplex PCR, and TCRdb's table has in-frame clones only and misses some. The sample has about 6,400 clones; roughly 70% are singletons. The source material was CD8+ T cells from blood, sampled before the fourth cycle of nivolumab. These receptors were collected from a human donor with classical Hodgkin lymphoma. The CDR3 runs from the conserved cysteine through the conserved F or W. D genes are given only for firm matches. Where a row states a size, it is once, few, many or the class of an expanded clone; other rows omit it.

j_call: TRBJ1-4; d_call: TRBD1; v_call: TRBV2; clone_size: -; cdr3_nt: TGTGCCAGCAAAGGGGGCCCAGAGGATGAAAAACTGTTTTTT; cdr3_aa: CASKGGPEDEKLFF
j_call: TRBJ2-3; d_call: -; v_call: TRBV27; clone_size: -; cdr3_nt: TGTGCCAGCAGTTGGATTAGCGGCAACACAGATACGCAGTATTTT; cdr3_aa: CASSWISGNTDTQYF
j_call: TRBJ1-6; d_call: -; v_call: TRBV27; clone_size: once; cdr3_nt: TGTGCCAGCAGTTTTCTGACAGCGTATAATTCACCCCTCCACTTT; cdr3_aa: CASSFLTAYNSPLHF
j_call: TRBJ2-3; d_call: TRBD1; v_call: TRBV9; clone_size: -; cdr3_nt: TGTGCCAGCAGCGTAGCTACCTGGGGACAGGGGGATTCCCTAAAAGATACGCAGTATTTT; cdr3_aa: CASSVATWGQGDSLKDTQYF
j_call: TRBJ2-7; d_call: TRBD1; v_call: TRBV19; clone_size: -; cdr3_nt: TGTGCCAGTAGTGGCAGGGACAGGGAATCTCTCGAGCAGTACTTC; cdr3_aa: CASSGRDRESLEQYF
j_call: TRBJ1-6; d_call: -; v_call: TRBV30; clone_size: -; cdr3_nt: TGTGCCTGGAGTCGGGAGTGGAATTCACCCCTCCACTTT; cdr3_aa: CAWSREWNSPLHF
j_call: TRBJ1-4; d_call: -; v_call: TRBV19; clone_size: -; cdr3_nt: TGTGCCAGTAGCTCAACAGGGTTCGCTGAAAAACTGTTTTTT; cdr3_aa: CASSSTGFAEKLFF
j_call: TRBJ1-1; d_call: TRBD1; v_call: TRBV27; clone_size: -; cdr3_nt: TGTGCCAGCAGTTTACAGGGGGCGAACACTGAAGCTTTCTTT; cdr3_aa: CASSLQGANTEAFF
j_call: TRBJ1-5; d_call: -; v_call: TRBV27; clone_size: few; cdr3_nt: TGTGCCAGCAGTTATGACAGGCGAGGTCAGCCCCAGCATTTT; cdr3_aa: CASSYDRRGQPQHF
j_call: TRBJ2-3; d_call: TRBD2; v_call: TRBV4-3; clone_size: few; cdr3_nt: TGCGCCAGCAGCCATCCTCTAGCGGGGGGCACAGATACGCAGTATTTT; cdr3_aa: CASSHPLAGGTDTQYF
j_call: TRBJ2-7; d_call: -; v_call: TRBV5-5; clone_size: -; cdr3_nt: TGTGCCAGCAGCCGCGGGGCAGGCGGAGTCTACGAGCAGTACTTC; cdr3_aa: CASSRGAGGVYEQYF
j_call: TRBJ2-3; d_call: -; v_call: TRBV5-1; clone_size: -; cdr3_nt: TGCGCCAGCAGCTTGGTCCCCACCGGTACCTCTAACACAGATACGCAGTATTTT; cdr3_aa: CASSLVPTGTSNTDTQYF
j_call: TRBJ2-3; d_call: -; v_call: TRBV5-4; clone_size: -; cdr3_nt: TGTGCCAGCAGCTCCTCGGAAGAGGGACTCGAAAAAAACACAGATACGCAGTATTTT; cdr3_aa: CASSSSEEGLEKNTDTQYF
j_call: TRBJ2-7; d_call: -; v_call: TRBV30; clone_size: -; cdr3_nt: TGTGCCTGGAGGATCGGCAGCCTCTACGAGCAGTACTTC; cdr3_aa: CAWRIGSLYEQYF
j_call: TRBJ2-5; d_call: -; v_call: TRBV18; clone_size: -; cdr3_nt: TGTGCCAGCTCACGGGATCTTCTTCGGGAGACCCAGTACTTC; cdr3_aa: CASSRDLLRETQYF
j_call: TRBJ1-5; d_call: -; v_call: TRBV2; clone_size: -; cdr3_nt: TGTGCCAGCAAGCTTGAGGGGGACCAGCCCCAGCATTTT; cdr3_aa: CASKLEGDQPQHF
j_call: TRBJ2-7; d_call: TRBD1; v_call: TRBV7-9; clone_size: once; cdr3_nt: TGTGCCAGCAGCGGACAGGGGGCCTACGAGCAGTACTTC; cdr3_aa: CASSGQGAYEQYF
j_call: TRBJ2-5; d_call: -; v_call: TRBV27; clone_size: -; cdr3_nt: TGTGCCAGCAGTTTAGGAGAGACCCAGTACTTC; cdr3_aa: CASSLGETQYF
j_call: TRBJ2-5; d_call: TRBD1; v_call: TRBV5-4; clone_size: -; cdr3_nt: TGTGCCAGCAGCTCCGTCGGGACAGGGCAAGAGACCCAGTACTTC; cdr3_aa: CASSSVGTGQETQYF
j_call: TRBJ1-4; d_call: -; v_call: TRBV4-1; clone_size: -; cdr3_nt: TGCGCCAGCAGCCCACGACAGGTAGTTGCAACTAATGAAAAACTGTTTTTT; cdr3_aa: CASSPRQVVATNEKLFF
j_call: TRBJ1-4; d_call: -; v_call: TRBV5-3; clone_size: -; cdr3_nt: TGTGCCAGAAGCTTGGACAGGGAGGGGGAAAAACTGTTTTTT; cdr3_aa: CARSLDREGEKLFF
j_call: TRBJ2-7; d_call: TRBD2; v_call: TRBV4-1; clone_size: medium-sized; cdr3_nt: TGCGCCAGCAGCCCCAACCTTGCGGGGGGGTACGAGCAGTACTTC; cdr3_aa: CASSPNLAGGYEQYF
j_call: TRBJ2-5; d_call: -; v_call: TRBV7-6; clone_size: -; cdr3_nt: TGTGCCAGCAGCTTAGAGATATATGAGACCCAGTACTTC; cdr3_aa: CASSLEIYETQYF
j_call: TRBJ2-2; d_call: -; v_call: TRBV4-2; clone_size: -; cdr3_nt: TGTGCCAGCAGCCAAGTACGGGAGCCGGACACCGGGGAGCTGTTTTTT; cdr3_aa: CASSQVREPDTGELFF
j_call: TRBJ1-1; d_call: TRBD1; v_call: TRBV27; clone_size: -; cdr3_nt: TGTGCCAGCAGTCTTACGGACAGGGGGGAAAATATGCTAGCTTTCTTT; cdr3_aa: CASSLTDRGENMLAFF